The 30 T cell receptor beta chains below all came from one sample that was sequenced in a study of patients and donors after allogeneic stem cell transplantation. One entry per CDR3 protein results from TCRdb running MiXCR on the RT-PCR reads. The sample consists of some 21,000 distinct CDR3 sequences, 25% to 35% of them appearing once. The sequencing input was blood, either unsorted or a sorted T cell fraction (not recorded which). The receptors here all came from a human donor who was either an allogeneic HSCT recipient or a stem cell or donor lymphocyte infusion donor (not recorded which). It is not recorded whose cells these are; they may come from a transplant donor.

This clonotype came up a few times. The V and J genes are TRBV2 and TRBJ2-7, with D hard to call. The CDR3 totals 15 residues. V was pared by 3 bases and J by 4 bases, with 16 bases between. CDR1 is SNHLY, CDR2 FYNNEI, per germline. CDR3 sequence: CASSELGPLAYEQYF. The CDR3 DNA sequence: TGTGCCAGCAGTGAGCTGGGTCCTTTGGCTTACGAGCAGTACTTC.

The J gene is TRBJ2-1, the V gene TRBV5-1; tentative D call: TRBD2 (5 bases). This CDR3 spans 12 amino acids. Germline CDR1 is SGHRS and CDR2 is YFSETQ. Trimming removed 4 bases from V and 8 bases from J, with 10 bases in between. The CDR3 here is CASSSSSDEQFF. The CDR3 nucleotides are TGCGCCAGCAGCAGTAGTAGCGATGAGCAGTTCTTC.

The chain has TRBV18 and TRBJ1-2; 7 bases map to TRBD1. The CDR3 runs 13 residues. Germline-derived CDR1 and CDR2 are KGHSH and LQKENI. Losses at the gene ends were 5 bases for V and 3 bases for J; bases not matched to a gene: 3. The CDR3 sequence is CASSVDRDYGYTF. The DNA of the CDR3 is TGTGCCAGCTCAGTAGACAGGGACTATGGCTACACCTTC.

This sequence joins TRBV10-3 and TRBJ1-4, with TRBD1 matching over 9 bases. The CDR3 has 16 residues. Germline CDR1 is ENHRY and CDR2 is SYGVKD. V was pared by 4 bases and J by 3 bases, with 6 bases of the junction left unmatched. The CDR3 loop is CAISGDRATPNEKLFF. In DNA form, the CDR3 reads TGTGCCATCAGTGGGGACAGGGCTACGCCTAATGAAAAACTGTTTTTT.

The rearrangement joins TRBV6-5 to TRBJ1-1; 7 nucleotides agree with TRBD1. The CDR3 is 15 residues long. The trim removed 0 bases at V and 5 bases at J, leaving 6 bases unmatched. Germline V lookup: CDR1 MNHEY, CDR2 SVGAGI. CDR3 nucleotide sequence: TGTGCCAGCAGTTACTCAGTCAGCAGGGGGACTGAAGCTTTCTTT. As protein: CASSYSVSRGTEAFF.

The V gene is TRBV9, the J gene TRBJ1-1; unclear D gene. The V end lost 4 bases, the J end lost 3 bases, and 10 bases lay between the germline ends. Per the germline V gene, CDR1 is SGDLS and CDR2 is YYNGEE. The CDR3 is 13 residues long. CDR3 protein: CASSFSRDTEAFF. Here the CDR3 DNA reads TGTGCCAGCAGCTTCTCGAGGGACACTGAAGCTTTCTTT.

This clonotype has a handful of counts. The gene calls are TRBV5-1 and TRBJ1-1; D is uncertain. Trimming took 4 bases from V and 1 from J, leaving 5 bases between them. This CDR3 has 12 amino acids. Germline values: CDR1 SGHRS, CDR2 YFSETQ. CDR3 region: CASSRGNTEAFF. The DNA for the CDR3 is TGCGCCAGCAGCCGAGGGAACACTGAAGCTTTCTTT.

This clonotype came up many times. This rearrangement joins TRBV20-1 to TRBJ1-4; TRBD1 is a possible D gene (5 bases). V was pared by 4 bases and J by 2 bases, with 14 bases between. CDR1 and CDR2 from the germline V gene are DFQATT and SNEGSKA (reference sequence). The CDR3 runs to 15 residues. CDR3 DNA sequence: TGCAGTGCTACCATCAACGGGGCTACTAATGAAAAACTGTTTTTT. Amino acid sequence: CSATINGATNEKLFF.

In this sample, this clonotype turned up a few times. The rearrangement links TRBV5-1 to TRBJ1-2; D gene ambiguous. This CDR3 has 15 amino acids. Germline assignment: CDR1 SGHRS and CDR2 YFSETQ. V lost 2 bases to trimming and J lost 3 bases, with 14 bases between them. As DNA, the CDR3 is TGCGCCAGCAGCTTCCAGGCTCCCACGGACTATGGCTACACCTTC. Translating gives CASSFQAPTDYGYTF.

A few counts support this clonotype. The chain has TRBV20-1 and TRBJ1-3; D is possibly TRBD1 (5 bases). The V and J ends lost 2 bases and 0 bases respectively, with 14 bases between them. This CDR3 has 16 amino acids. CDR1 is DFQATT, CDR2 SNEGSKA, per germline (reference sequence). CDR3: CSARRGGLGSGNTIYF. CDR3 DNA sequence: TGCAGTGCTAGAAGGGGCGGCCTGGGCTCTGGAAACACCATATATTTT.

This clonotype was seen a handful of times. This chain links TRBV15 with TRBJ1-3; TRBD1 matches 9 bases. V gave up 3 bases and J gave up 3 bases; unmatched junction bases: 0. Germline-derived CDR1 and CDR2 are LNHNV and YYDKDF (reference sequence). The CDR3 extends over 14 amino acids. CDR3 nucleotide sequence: TGTGCCACCAGCAGGACAGGGGGTGGAAACACCATATATTTT. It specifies CATSRTGGGNTIYF.

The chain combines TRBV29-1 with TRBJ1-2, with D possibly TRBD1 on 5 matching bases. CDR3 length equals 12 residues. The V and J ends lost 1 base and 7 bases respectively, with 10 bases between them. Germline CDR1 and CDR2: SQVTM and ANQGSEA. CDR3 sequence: CSVEGGPGGYTF. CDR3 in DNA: TGCAGCGTTGAAGGGGGACCCGGTGGCTACACCTTC.

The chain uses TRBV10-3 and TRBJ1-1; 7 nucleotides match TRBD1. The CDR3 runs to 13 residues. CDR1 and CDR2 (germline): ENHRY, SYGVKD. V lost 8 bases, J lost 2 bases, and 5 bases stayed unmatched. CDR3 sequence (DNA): TGTGCCATCGGGCAGGGGGTCAACACTGAAGCTTTCTTT. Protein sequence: CAIGQGVNTEAFF.

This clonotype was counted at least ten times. DNA for the CDR3: TGTGCCAGCAGCTTATTAACAAGCACAGATACGCAGTATTTT. It yields the protein CASSLLTSTDTQYF. This rearrangement joins TRBV11-2 to TRBJ2-3; D not resolved. This CDR3 contains 14 residues. Trimming removed 2 bases from V and 0 bases from J, with 6 bases in between. The V gene's germline CDR1 is SGHAT and CDR2 FQNNGV.

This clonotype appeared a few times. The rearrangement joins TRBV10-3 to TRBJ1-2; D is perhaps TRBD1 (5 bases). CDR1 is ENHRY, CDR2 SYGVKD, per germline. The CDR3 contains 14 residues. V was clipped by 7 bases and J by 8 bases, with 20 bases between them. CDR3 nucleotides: TGTGCCATCAACCGAGGGGCACTCTATGTCGGCTACACCTTC. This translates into CAINRGALYVGYTF.

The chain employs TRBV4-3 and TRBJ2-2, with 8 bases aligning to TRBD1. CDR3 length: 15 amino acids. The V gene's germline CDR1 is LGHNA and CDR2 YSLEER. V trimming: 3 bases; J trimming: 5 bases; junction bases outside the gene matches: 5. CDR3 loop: CASSQGTGPTGELFF. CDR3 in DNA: TGCGCCAGCAGCCAGGGGACAGGCCCTACCGGGGAGCTGTTTTTT.

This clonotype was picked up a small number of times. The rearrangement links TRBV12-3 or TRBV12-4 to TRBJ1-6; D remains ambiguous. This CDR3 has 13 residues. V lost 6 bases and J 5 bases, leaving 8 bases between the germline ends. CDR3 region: CASSSFHNSPLHF. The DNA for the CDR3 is TGTGCCAGCAGCTCTTTCCATAATTCACCCCTCCACTTT.

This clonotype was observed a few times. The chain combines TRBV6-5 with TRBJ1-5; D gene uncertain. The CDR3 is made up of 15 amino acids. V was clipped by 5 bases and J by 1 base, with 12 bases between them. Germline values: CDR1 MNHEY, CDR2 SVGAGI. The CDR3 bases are TGTGCCAGCAGTACGGACCGTGGGAGCAATCAGCCCCAGCATTTT. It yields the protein CASSTDRGSNQPQHF.

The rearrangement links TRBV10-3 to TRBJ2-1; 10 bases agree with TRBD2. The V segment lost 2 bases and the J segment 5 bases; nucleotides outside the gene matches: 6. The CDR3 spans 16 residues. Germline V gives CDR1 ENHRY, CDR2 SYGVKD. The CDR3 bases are TGTGCCATCAGTGAGGCTAGCGGGGGTCTAGACAATGAGCAGTTCTTC. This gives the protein CAISEASGGLDNEQFF.

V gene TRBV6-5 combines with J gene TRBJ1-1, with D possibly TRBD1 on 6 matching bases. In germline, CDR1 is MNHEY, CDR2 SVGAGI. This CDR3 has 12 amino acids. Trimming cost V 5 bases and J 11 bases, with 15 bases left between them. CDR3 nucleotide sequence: TGTGCCAGCAGTAACCCGCGGGGGCAGGCTTTCTTT. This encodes CASSNPRGQAFF.

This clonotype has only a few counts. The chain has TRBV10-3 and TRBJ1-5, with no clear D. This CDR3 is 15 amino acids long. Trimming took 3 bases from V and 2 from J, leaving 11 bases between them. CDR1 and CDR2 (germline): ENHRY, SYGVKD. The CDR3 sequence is CAISDSGDGNQPQHF. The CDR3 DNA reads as TGTGCCATCAGTGATTCTGGGGATGGCAATCAGCCCCAGCATTTT.

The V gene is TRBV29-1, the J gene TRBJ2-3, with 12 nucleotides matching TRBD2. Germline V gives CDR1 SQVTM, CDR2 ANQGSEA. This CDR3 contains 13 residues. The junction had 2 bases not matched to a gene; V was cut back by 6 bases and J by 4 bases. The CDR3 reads CSVASGGADTQYF. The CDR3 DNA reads TGCAGCGTCGCTAGCGGGGGGGCAGATACGCAGTATTTT.

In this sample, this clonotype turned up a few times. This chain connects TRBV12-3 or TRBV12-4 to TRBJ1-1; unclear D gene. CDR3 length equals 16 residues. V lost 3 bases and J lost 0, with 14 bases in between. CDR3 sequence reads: CASSFQLLPMNTEAFF. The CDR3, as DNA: TGTGCCAGCAGTTTTCAGTTATTGCCGATGAACACTGAAGCTTTCTTT.

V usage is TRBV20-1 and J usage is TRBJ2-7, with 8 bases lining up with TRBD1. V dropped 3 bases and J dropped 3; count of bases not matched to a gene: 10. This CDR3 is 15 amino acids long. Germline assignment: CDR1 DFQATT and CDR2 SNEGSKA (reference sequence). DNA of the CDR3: TGCAGTGCTAGTCCCCGGGACAGGATTAGCTACGAGCAGTACTTC. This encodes CSASPRDRISYEQYF.

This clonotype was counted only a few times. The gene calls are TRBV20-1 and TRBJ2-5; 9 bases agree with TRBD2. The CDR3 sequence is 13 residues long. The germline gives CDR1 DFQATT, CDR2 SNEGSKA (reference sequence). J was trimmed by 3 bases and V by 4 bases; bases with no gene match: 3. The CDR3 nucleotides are TGCAGTGCTACTTCTAGCGGGGAAGAGACCCAGTACTTC. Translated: CSATSSGEETQYF.

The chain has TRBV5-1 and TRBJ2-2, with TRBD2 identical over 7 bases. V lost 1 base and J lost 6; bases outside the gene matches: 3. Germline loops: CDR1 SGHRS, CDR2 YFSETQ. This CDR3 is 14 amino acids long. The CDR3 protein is CASSLREGPGELFF. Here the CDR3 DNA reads TGCGCCAGCAGCTTGAGGGAGGGCCCCGGGGAGCTGTTTTTT.

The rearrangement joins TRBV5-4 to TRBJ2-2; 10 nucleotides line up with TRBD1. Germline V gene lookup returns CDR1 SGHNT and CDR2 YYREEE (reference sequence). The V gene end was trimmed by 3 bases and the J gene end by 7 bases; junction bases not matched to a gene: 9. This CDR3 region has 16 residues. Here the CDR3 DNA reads TGTGCCAGCAGCTGGGGACAGGGGCGCGGTATCGGGGAGCTGTTTTTT. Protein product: CASSWGQGRGIGELFF.

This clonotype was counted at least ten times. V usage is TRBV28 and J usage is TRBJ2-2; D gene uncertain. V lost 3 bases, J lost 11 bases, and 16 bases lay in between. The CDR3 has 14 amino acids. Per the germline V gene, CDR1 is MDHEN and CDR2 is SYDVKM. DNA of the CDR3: TGTGCCAGCAGTTTTTCCGGCGGCGATCGTGAGCTGTTTTTT. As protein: CASSFSGGDRELFF.

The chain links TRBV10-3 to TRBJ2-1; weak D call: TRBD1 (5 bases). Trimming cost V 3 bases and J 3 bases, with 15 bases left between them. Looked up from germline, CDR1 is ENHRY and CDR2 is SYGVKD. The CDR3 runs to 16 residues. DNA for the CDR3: TGTGCCATCAGTGACTTCCGACAGCAGAACTACAATGAGCAGTTCTTC. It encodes CAISDFRQQNYNEQFF.

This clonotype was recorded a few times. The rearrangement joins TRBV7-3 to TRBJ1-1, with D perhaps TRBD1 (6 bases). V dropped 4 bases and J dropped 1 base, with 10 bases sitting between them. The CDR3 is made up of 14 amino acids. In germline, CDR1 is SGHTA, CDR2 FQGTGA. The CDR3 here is CASSWTATNTEAFF. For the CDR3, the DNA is TGTGCCAGCAGCTGGACAGCGACGAACACTGAAGCTTTCTTT.